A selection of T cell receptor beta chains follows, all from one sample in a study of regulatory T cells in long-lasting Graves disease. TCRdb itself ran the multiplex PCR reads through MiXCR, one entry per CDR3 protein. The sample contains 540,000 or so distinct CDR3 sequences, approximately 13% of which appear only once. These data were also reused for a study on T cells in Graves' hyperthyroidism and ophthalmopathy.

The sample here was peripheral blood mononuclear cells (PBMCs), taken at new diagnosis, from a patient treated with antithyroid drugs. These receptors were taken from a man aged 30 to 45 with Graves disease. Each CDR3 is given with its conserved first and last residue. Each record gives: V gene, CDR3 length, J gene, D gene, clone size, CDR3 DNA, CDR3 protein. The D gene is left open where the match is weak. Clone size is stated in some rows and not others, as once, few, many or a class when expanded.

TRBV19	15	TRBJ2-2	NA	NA	TGTGCCAGTAGCGCCCCGGGACCGAGCACCGGGGAGCTGTTTTTT	CASSAPGPSTGELFF
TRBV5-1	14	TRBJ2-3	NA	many	TGCGCCAGCAGCTTGAACGCTGGGACAGATACGCAGTATTTT	CASSLNAGTDTQYF
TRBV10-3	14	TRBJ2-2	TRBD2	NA	TGTGCCATCGGCCGGGAGGGCCCCACCGGGGAGCTGTTTTTT	CAIGREGPTGELFF
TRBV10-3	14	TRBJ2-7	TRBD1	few	TGTGCCACTCCCTTGGGGACAGCGTTCTACGAGCAGTACTTC	CATPLGTAFYEQYF
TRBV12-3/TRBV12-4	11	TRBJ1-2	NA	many	TGTGCCAGCAGTTCACTTGGGGGCTACACCTTC	CASSSLGGYTF
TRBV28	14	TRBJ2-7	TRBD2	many	TGTGCCAGCGTGTTCGGTGGGGGGGCCTACGAGCAGTACTTC	CASVFGGGAYEQYF
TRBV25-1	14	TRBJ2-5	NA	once	TGTGCCAGCAGTGCCCTACATCTTCAAGAGACCCAGTACTTC	CASSALHLQETQYF
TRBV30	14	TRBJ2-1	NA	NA	TGTGCCTGGAGAGGAGGGAGTTACTACAATGAGCAGTTCTTC	CAWRGGSYYNEQFF
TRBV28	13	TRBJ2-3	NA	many	TGTGCCAGCAGTTTACCCCACACAGATACGCAGTATTTT	CASSLPHTDTQYF
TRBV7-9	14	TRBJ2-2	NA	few	TGTGCCAGCAGCTCCGACCCGAACACCGGGGAGCTGTTTTTT	CASSSDPNTGELFF
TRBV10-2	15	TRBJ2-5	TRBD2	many	TGCGCCAGCAGTGATTGGGGGAGGGCCGGAGAGACCCAGTACTTC	CASSDWGRAGETQYF
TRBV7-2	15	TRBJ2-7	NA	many	TGTGCCAGCAGCTTGCTTCGGGACCTCGCCTACGAGCAGTACTTC	CASSLLRDLAYEQYF
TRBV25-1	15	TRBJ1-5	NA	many	TGTGCCAGCAGTGGGCGGGACGGAGAGAGGGAGCCCCAGCATTTT	CASSGRDGEREPQHF
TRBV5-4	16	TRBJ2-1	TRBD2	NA	TGTGCCAGCAGCGGAGTTAGCGGGAGGGCCGGAAATGAGCAGTTCTTC	CASSGVSGRAGNEQFF
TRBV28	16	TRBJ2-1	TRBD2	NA	TGTGCCAGCAGTGTAGGGAGCGGGGGGGTAGCCAATGAGCAGTTCTTC	CASSVGSGGVANEQFF
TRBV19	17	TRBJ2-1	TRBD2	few	TGTGCCAGTAATCGGGGCGCAGGGACTAGCGGGAGAAATGAGCAGTTCTTC	CASNRGAGTSGRNEQFF
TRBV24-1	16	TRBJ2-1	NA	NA	TGTGCCACCAGTGGAAAAGGGGGGAGCTCCTACAATGAGCAGTTCTTC	CATSGKGGSSYNEQFF
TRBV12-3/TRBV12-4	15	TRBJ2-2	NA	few	TGTGCCAGCAGCTCCGGAAGGAGCGGCACCGGGGAGCTGTTTTTT	CASSSGRSGTGELFF
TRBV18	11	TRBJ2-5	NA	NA	TGTGCCAGCTCCCGGTTAGAAGACCAGTACTTC	CASSRLEDQYF
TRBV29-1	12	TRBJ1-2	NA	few	TGCAGCGGGGGAGGACAGAGCTATGGCTACACCTTC	CSGGGQSYGYTF
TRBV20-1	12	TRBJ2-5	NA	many	TGCAGTGCTAGAGTTGTCAGAGAGACCCAGTACTTC	CSARVVRETQYF
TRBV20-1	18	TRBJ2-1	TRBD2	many	TGCAGTGCTGGGGGCCTGGGGACTAGCGGGAGCAAGTACAATGAGCAGTTCTTC	CSAGGLGTSGSKYNEQFF
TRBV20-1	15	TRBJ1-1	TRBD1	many	TGCAGTGCTTTAACCTTGGACAGGTTGAACACTGAAGCTTTCTTT	CSALTLDRLNTEAFF
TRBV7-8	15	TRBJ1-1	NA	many	TGTGCCAGCAGCTTATCAAGGGACCCAAACACTGAAGCTTTCTTT	CASSLSRDPNTEAFF
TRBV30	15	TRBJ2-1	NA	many	TGTGCCTGGAGTGTCGCCCCGGGGCGGCCCAATGAGCAGTTCTTC	CAWSVAPGRPNEQFF
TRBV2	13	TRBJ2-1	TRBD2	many	TGTGCCGGCTTCGGGACTAGGTCGAATGAGCAGTTCTTC	CAGFGTRSNEQFF
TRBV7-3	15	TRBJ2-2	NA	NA	TGTGCCAGCAGCCCCAGTCAGGCGAACACCGGGGAGCTGTTTTTT	CASSPSQANTGELFF
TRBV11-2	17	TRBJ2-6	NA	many	TGTGCCAGCAGCTTATTGGGCAGTAGTTCTGGGGCCAACGTCCTGACTTTC	CASSLLGSSSGANVLTF
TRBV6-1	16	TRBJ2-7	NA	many	TGTGCCAGCAGTGGGACCGGGACCACCTTCCTCTACGAGCAGTACTTC	CASSGTGTTFLYEQYF
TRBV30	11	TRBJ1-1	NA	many	TGTGCCTGGATCGGGGCCGTTGAAGCTTTCTTT	CAWIGAVEAFF
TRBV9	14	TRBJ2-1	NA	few	TGTGCCAGCGCCGGGACCGCCGGTTACAATGAGCAGTTCTTC	CASAGTAGYNEQFF
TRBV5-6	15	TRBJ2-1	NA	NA	TGTGCCAGCAGCCCTACCGGGACCATTTCGGGTGAGCAGTTCTTC	CASSPTGTISGEQFF
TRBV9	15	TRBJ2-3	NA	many	TGTGCCAGCAGCCCCCACGCAATTGATGGGGATACGCAGTATTTT	CASSPHAIDGDTQYF
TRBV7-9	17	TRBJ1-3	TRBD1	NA	TGTGCCAGCAGCTTTTCCGGGACAGGGGTTGCTGGAAACACCATATATTTT	CASSFSGTGVAGNTIYF
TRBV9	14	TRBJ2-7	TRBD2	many	TGTGCCAGCAGCGGTGGGAGGGTTTCCTACGAGCAGTACTTC	CASSGGRVSYEQYF
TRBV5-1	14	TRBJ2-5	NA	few	TGCGCCAGCAGCTTGGTTTCCGATAAAGAGACCCAGTACTTC	CASSLVSDKETQYF
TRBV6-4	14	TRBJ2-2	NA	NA	TGTGCCAGCAGTTTCGAGCTGAACACCGGGGAGCTGTTTTTT	CASSFELNTGELFF
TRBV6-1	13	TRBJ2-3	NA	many	TGTGCCAGCAAAACGGGCCTCACAGATACGCAGTATTTT	CASKTGLTDTQYF
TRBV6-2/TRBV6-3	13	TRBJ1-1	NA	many	TGTGCCAGCAGTTACTCCCCAGCACGTGAAGCTTTCTTT	CASSYSPAREAFF
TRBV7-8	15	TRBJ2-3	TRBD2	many	TGTGCCAGCAGCTTAAAGCGGGAGAACACAGATACGCAGTATTTT	CASSLKRENTDTQYF
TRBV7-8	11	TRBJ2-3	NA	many	TGTGCCAGCAGGAGGTCAGATACGCAGTATTTT	CASRRSDTQYF